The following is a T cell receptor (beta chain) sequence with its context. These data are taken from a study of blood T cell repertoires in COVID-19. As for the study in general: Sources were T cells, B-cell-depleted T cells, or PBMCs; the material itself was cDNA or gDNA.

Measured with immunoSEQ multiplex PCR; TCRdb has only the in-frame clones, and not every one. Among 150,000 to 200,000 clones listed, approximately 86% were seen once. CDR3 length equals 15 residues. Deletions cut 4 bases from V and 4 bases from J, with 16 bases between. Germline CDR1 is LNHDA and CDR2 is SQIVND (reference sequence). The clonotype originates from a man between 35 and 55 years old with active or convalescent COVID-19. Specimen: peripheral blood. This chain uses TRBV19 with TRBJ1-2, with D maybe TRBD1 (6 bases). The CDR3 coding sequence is TGTGCCAGTAGTAAGCCAGGGGCCGTTTCCTATGGCTACACCTTC. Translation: CASSKPGAVSYGYTF.